This TCR beta chain appears in the sequencing data of a study of regulatory T cells in long-lasting Graves disease. This clonotype has only a few counts. CDR3 size: 14 residues. Germline lookup yields CDR1 SGHDT and CDR2 YYEEEE. With 4 bases removed from V and 2 bases from J, the gap between germline ends came to 10 bases. Construction of TCR beta libraries relied on iRepertoire HTBI primers and on Arm-PCR targeting CDR3 regions. TCRdb analysed the multiplex PCR reads with MiXCR anew, one entry per CDR3 protein. Of almost 450,000 distinct CDR3 sequences listed, about 17% are singletons. Time point noted: newly diagnosed GD, antithyroid drugs for less than 3 months. The TCR library was made from RNA extracted from PBMCs. The sample was also linked to a second study, of T cells in Graves' hyperthyroidism and ophthalmopathy.

The TCR sequence derives from a woman between 25 and 40 years old with Graves disease. The chain uses TRBV5-6 and TRBJ1-3; D is ambiguous. The sequencing here drew on peripheral blood mononuclear cells (PBMCs), taken at new diagnosis, from a patient treated with antithyroid drugs. The CDR3 region is CASSIGLAGNTIYF. CDR3 sequence (DNA): TGTGCCAGCAGCATAGGGTTGGCTGGAAACACCATATATTTT.